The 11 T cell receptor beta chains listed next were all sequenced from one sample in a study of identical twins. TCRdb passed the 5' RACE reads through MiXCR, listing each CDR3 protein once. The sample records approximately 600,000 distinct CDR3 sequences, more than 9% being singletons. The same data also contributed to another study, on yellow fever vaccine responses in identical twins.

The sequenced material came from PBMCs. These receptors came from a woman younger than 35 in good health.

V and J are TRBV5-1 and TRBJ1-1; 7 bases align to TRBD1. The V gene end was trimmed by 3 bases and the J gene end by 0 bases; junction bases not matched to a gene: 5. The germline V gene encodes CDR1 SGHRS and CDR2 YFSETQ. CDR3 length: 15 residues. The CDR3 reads CASSSGQPLNTEAFF. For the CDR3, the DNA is TGCGCCAGCAGCTCGGGACAGCCCTTGAACACTGAAGCTTTCTTT.

The CDR3 is CASQDRERQFF. The CDR3 bases are TGTGCCAGTCAGGACAGAGAACGACAGTTCTTC. This sequence joins TRBV19 and TRBJ2-1; a possible D gene is TRBD1 (6 bases). V lost 8 bases, J lost 13 bases, and 15 bases lay in between. CDR3 length: 11 residues. Germline V gives CDR1 LNHDA, CDR2 SQIVND (reference sequence).

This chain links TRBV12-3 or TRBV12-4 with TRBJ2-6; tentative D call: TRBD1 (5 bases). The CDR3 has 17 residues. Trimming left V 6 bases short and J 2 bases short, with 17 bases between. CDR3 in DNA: TGTGCCAGCAGCAAACAGGTCTCTTGGGCTGGGGCCAACGTCCTGACTTTC. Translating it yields CASSKQVSWAGANVLTF.

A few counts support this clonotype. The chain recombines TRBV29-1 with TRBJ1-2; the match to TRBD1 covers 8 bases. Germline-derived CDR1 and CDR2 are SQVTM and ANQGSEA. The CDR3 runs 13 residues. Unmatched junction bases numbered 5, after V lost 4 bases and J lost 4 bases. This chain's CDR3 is CSVVSGGAYGYTF. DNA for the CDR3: TGCAGCGTTGTTTCAGGGGGCGCCTATGGCTACACCTTC.

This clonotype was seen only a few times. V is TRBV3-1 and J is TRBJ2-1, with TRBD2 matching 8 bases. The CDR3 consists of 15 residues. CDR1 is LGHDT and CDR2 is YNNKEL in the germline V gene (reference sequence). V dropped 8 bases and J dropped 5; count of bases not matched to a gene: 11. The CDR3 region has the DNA TGTGCCAGCGCATCCGGGACTAGACCTAACAATGAGCAGTTCTTC. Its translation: CASASGTRPNNEQFF.

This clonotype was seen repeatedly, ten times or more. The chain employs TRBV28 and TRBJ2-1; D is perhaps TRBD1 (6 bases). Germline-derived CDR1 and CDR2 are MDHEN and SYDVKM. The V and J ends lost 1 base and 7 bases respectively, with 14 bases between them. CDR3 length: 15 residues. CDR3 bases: TGTGCCAGCAGTTTATCGGTAGTCAGGGGAAATGAGCAGTTCTTC. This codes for CASSLSVVRGNEQFF.

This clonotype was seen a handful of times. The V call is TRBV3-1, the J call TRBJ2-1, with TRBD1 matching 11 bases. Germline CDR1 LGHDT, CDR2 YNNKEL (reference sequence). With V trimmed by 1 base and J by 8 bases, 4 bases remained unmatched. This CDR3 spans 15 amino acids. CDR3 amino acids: CASSQGTGGFDEQFF. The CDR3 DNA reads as TGTGCCAGCAGCCAAGGGACAGGGGGCTTCGATGAGCAGTTCTTC.

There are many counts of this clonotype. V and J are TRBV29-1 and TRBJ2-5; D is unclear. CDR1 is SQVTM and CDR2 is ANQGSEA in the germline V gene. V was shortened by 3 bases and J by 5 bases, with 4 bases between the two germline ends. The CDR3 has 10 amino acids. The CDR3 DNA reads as TGCAGCGTTGACGGGGAGACCCAGTACTTC. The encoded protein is CSVDGETQYF.

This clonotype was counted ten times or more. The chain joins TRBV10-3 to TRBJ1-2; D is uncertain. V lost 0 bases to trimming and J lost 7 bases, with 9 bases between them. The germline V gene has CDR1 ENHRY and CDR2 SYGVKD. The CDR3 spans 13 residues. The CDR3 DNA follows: TGTGCCATCAGTGAGTCATGGGGTTCTGGCTACACCTTC. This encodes CAISESWGSGYTF.

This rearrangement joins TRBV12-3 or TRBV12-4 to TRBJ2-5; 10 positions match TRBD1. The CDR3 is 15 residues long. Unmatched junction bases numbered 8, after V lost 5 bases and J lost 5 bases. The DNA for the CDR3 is TGTGCCAGCAGTCGGGGACAGGGGTTCGGGGAGACCCAGTACTTC. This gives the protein CASSRGQGFGETQYF.

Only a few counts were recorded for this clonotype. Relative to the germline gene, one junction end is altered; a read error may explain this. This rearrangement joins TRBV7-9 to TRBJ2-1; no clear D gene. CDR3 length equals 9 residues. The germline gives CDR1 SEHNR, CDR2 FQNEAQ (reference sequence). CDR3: CASSPTKEF. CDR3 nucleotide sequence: TGTGCCAGCAGCCCCACAAAGGAGTTC.